This is a list of T cell receptor beta chains from one sample in a study of blood T cells in healthy people across ages. TCRdb re-called the 5' RACE reads through MiXCR, storing one row per CDR3 protein. The sample yields roughly 650,000 distinct CDR3 sequences, about a third seen once. Input material: blood. The receptors here all came from an elderly woman in good health. CDR3s include the opening cysteine and the closing phenylalanine or tryptophan. A D gene is named only where the DNA matches it firmly. Clone size appears in some rows only: once, few, many, or a class for an expanded clone.

many	.	TRBV2	TRBJ2-7	CASSPIRGGYEQYF	TGTGCCAGCAGTCCAATCAGGGGGGGCTACGAGCAGTACTTC
many	.	TRBV30	TRBJ1-6	CAWYKGWNSPLHF	TGTGCCTGGTATAAGGGATGGAATTCACCCCTCCACTTT
many	.	TRBV6-1	TRBJ2-7	CASSESGFGSYEQYF	TGTGCCAGCAGTGAATCGGGGTTTGGGTCCTACGAGCAGTACTTC
many	TRBD1	TRBV30	TRBJ2-7	CAWSAGTAYEQYF	TGTGCCTGGAGTGCCGGGACAGCGTACGAGCAGTACTTC
.	TRBD1	TRBV7-3	TRBJ1-5	CASSLEMGQGPIEPQHF	TGTGCCAGCAGCCTAGAGATGGGACAGGGACCGATTGAGCCCCAGCATTTT
many	TRBD1	TRBV7-3	TRBJ1-2	CASSLTGQTNYGYTF	TGTGCCAGCAGCTTAACGGGACAGACTAACTATGGCTACACCTTC
.	.	TRBV20-1	TRBJ1-1	CSAPGEVGTEAFF	TGCAGTGCTCCAGGGGAGGTGGGCACTGAAGCTTTCTTT
few	.	TRBV2	TRBJ1-5	CASTQTWQYQPQHF	TGTGCCAGCACCCAAACGTGGCAGTACCAGCCCCAGCATTTT
many	TRBD1	TRBV12-3/TRBV12-4	TRBJ2-6	CASSSGQGAQGANVLTF	TGTGCCAGCAGTTCGGGACAGGGGGCGCAAGGGGCCAACGTCCTGACTTTC
many	TRBD2	TRBV29-1	TRBJ2-5	CSVEIGGGNQETQYF	TGCAGCGTTGAGATTGGCGGGGGGAACCAAGAGACCCAGTACTTC
many	.	TRBV4-1	TRBJ1-4	CASSQVGPQEGNEKLFF	TGCGCCAGCAGCCAAGTGGGTCCCCAGGAGGGGAACGAAAAACTGTTTTTT
.	.	TRBV4-2	TRBJ2-6	CASRSPGQSGANVLTF	TGTGCCAGTAGGAGTCCGGGACAATCTGGGGCCAACGTCCTGACTTTC
many	.	TRBV3-1	TRBJ2-3	CASSQRTSTDTQYF	TGTGCCAGCAGCCAGAGGACTAGCACAGATACGCAGTATTTT
many	.	TRBV28	TRBJ2-3	CASTTLGGSDTQYF	TGTGCCAGCACTACCCTTGGGGGTTCAGATACGCAGTATTTT
many	TRBD2	TRBV5-1	TRBJ2-5	CASTYTSGPQETQYF	TGCGCCAGCACGTATACTAGCGGGCCGCAAGAGACCCAGTACTTC
many	.	TRBV20-1	TRBJ2-3	CSAETADTQYF	TGCAGTGCTGAGACAGCAGATACGCAGTATTTT
many	TRBD1	TRBV5-1	TRBJ1-1	CASTPGQGQGILGSAFF	TGCGCCAGCACCCCGGGGCAAGGACAGGGGATCCTCGGAAGCGCTTTCTTT
.	.	TRBV15	TRBJ1-5	CATSSDLGQAGVGGNQPQHF	TGTGCCACCAGCAGTGATCTTGGGCAGGCGGGCGTTGGGGGCAATCAGCCCCAGCATTTT
few	.	TRBV11-2	TRBJ1-3	CASSLVKGPGNTIYF	TGTGCCAGCAGCTTAGTGAAAGGGCCGGGAAACACCATATATTTT
few	.	TRBV20-1	TRBJ1-1	CSDHPSTEAFF	TGCAGTGATCACCCGAGCACTGAAGCTTTCTTT
.	.	TRBV7-2	TRBJ2-3	CAGSPKGKGTDTQYF	TGTGCCGGCAGCCCCAAGGGGAAGGGCACAGATACGCAGTATTTT
.	.	TRBV9	TRBJ2-5	CASSVEGSGRNEQYF	TGTGCCAGCAGCGTAGAGGGGTCGGGGCGGAATGAGCAGTACTTC
many	.	TRBV5-1	TRBJ2-1	CASSPNPIGGYNNEQFF	TGCGCCAGCAGCCCTAACCCCATAGGGGGGTATAATAATGAGCAGTTCTTC
many	TRBD2	TRBV6-2/TRBV6-3	TRBJ2-7	CASQSGGPSYEQYF	TGTGCCAGCCAAAGCGGGGGGCCCTCCTACGAGCAGTACTTC
many	.	TRBV20-1	TRBJ1-2	CSARDEAGSYGYTF	TGCAGTGCTAGAGATGAGGCAGGGAGCTATGGCTACACCTTC
.	.	TRBV5-1	TRBJ2-7	CASNLDNSGGEQYF	TGCGCCAGCAACTTGGACAATTCAGGCGGGGAGCAGTACTTC
many	.	TRBV21-1	TRBJ1-2	CASSRTGGNYGYTF	TGTGCCAGCAGTCGAACCGGAGGAAACTATGGCTACACCTTC
few	.	TRBV7-9	TRBJ1-6	CASSLANSGGSPLHF	TGTGCCAGCAGCTTAGCCAACTCCGGCGGCTCACCCCTCCACTTT
few	.	TRBV30	TRBJ2-7	CALRGSGLRSSYEQYF	TGTGCCTTGAGGGGTAGCGGACTAAGGAGCTCCTACGAGCAGTACTTC
many	TRBD1	TRBV20-1	TRBJ1-1	CSAKTGANTEAFF	TGCAGTGCAAAGACAGGGGCGAACACTGAAGCTTTCTTT
.	.	TRBV20-1	TRBJ1-5	CSLARGYNQPQHF	TGCAGTCTTGCACGGGGGTACAATCAGCCCCAGCATTTT
.	.	TRBV7-9	TRBJ1-4	CASSLGGGEKLFF	TGTGCCAGCAGCCTTGGGGGAGGAGAAAAACTGTTTTTT
many	.	TRBV18	TRBJ2-1	CASSPTQNTIDEQFF	TGTGCCAGCTCACCCACTCAGAACACCATCGATGAGCAGTTCTTC
.	TRBD1	TRBV30	TRBJ1-6	CAWSPSTGLNSPLHF	TGTGCCTGGAGCCCTTCGACAGGGCTTAATTCACCCCTCCACTTT
many	.	TRBV27	TRBJ2-1	CASSQPRQISSYNEQFF	TGTGCCAGCAGCCAGCCGCGGCAGATCAGCTCCTACAATGAGCAGTTCTTC
.	.	TRBV20-1	TRBJ2-1	CSAFGSYNEQFF	TGCAGTGCTTTCGGGTCCTATAATGAGCAGTTCTTC
many	.	TRBV21-1	TRBJ2-7	CASSKVATPGTEGYEQYF	TGTGCCAGCAGCAAAGTTGCCACCCCAGGGACCGAGGGCTACGAGCAGTACTTC
.	TRBD1	TRBV7-6	TRBJ2-2	CASSSTGGNTGELFF	TGTGCCAGCAGCTCCACAGGGGGTAACACCGGGGAGCTGTTTTTT
many	.	TRBV4-3	TRBJ1-5	CASSQEWSRNQPQHF	TGCGCCAGCAGCCAAGAATGGTCCCGTAATCAGCCCCAGCATTTT
few	.	TRBV3-1	TRBJ1-2	CASSQAGSGYTF	TGTGCCAGCAGCCAAGCGGGGTCTGGCTACACCTTC
few	.	TRBV18	TRBJ1-1	CASSPKEGLNTEAFF	TGTGCCAGCTCACCCAAAGAAGGTCTGAACACTGAAGCTTTCTTT
many	TRBD1	TRBV6-1	TRBJ2-3	CASSNRDRGVADTQYF	TGTGCCAGCAGTAACCGGGACAGGGGAGTGGCAGATACGCAGTATTTT
many	.	TRBV5-1	TRBJ2-5	CASSLASGFWETQYF	TGCGCCAGCAGCCTAGCTTCGGGGTTTTGGGAGACCCAGTACTTC
.	TRBD1	TRBV4-3	TRBJ1-4	CASSQDRDRAEKLFF	TGCGCCAGCAGCCAAGATAGGGACAGGGCGGAAAAACTGTTTTTT
.	.	TRBV7-2	TRBJ2-7	CASSLDSPRQKYEQYF	TGTGCCAGCAGCTTAGACAGTCCGAGACAGAAATACGAGCAGTACTTC
few	.	TRBV9	TRBJ2-2	CASSVVGETGELFF	TGTGCCAGCAGCGTAGTAGGGGAAACCGGGGAGCTGTTTTTT
.	.	TRBV18	TRBJ2-1	CASSPAPGSGNEQFF	TGTGCCAGCTCACCAGCCCCCGGATCAGGCAATGAGCAGTTCTTC
many	TRBD2	TRBV5-1	TRBJ2-1	CASSLAGGRSYNEQFF	TGCGCCAGCAGCTTGGCGGGGGGTCGGTCCTACAATGAGCAGTTCTTC